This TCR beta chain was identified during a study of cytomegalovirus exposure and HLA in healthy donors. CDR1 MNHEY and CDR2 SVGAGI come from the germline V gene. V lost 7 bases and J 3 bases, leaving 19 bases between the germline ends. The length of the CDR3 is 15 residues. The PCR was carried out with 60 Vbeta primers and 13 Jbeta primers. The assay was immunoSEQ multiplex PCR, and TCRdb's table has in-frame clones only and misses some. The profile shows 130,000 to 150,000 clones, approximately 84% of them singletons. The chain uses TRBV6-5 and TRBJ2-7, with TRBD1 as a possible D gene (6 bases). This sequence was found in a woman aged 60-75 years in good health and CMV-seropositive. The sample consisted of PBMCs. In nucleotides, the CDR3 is TGTGCCAGCAATCCCGGGGTGAGAGGGGGCTACGAGCAGTACTTC. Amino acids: CASNPGVRGGYEQYF.